This T cell receptor beta chain was recovered during a study of blood T cell repertoires in COVID-19. Study at large: Samples came from the United States, Italy and Spain, spanning acute and convalescent COVID-19. The cDNA or gDNA used as material had been derived from T cells, B-cell-depleted T cells, or PBMCs.

Original methodology: Counts of nucleated cells, estimated from reference gene primer amplification, were obtained. Some clones are missing from TCRdb's copy, which holds only in-frame ones; the method was immunoSEQ multiplex PCR. The D gene and trimming were derived from the DNA, and the V and J assignments and clone size from that table. The table shows about 51,000 clones, with approximately 89% occurring only once. This CDR3 region has 19 residues. Germline CDR1 and CDR2: SGHNT and YYREEE (reference sequence). J was trimmed by 5 bases and V by 2 bases; bases with no gene match: 16. This receptor was obtained from a middle-aged man with acute or convalescent COVID-19. The chain has TRBV5-4 and TRBJ1-2, with TRBD1 identical over 12 bases. The sequenced sample was peripheral blood. The chain's CDR3 is CASSLTTGTGGAGGYGYTF. The CDR3 DNA reads as TGTGCCAGCAGCTTAACCACCGGGACAGGGGGCGCGGGAGGATATGGCTACACCTTC. The whole variable domain, remainder taken from reference TRBV5-4 and TRBJ1-2, is ETGVTQSPTHLIKTRGQQVTLRCSSQSGHNTVSWYQQALGQGPQFIFQYYREEENGRGNFPPRFSGLQFPNYSSELNVNALELDDSALYLCASSLTTGTGGAGGYGYTFGSGTRLTVV.